This TCR beta chain originates from a study of post-analysis software for immune sequencing data. Overall study findings and caveats: The study found significantly lower normalized Chao1 diversity in multiple sclerosis patients than in controls. Five or six TRBV segments (TRBV5-6, TRBV5-1 and TRBV20-1 among them) occurred more frequently in patients than in controls.

Every TCR beta cDNA library bore unique molecular identifiers. TCRdb itself ran the PCR reads through MiXCR, one entry per CDR3 protein. The table lists 650,000 to 850,000 distinct CDR3 sequences, 53% of them singletons, with 4% to 5.5% in the top ten. On this clonotype itself: The antigen remains undetermined.

The CDR3 spans 15 residues. Germline CDR1 and CDR2: SGHRS and YFSETQ. The rearrangement uses TRBV5-1 and TRBJ2-1; 12 bases are shared with TRBD2. The J call may be faulty, since TRBJ2-7 better matches the DNA end. The sequencing input was blood. The receptor comes from a girl aged 5-17 years with multiple sclerosis. CDR3 DNA sequence: TGCGCCAGCAGCTTGGGGACTAGCGGGGTAGGTGGGCAGTACTTC. Translation gives CASSLGTSGVGGQYF.